This T cell receptor beta chain is from a study of cytomegalovirus exposure and HLA in healthy donors (dated by TCRdb to between 2016 and 2019). Study-level background: According to an earlier analysis of around 600 of the donors, roughly 180 million T cells yielded 117 million unique TCR beta sequences and 276 Gb of sequence data. About 300 gigabases of sequencing data and tens of millions of unique TCR sequences were included in an early release covering several hundred HLA-typed donors. Among the roughly 400 genotyped donors, 75% to 90% belonged to the genetic ancestry cluster associated with self-reported Caucasian donors. The study aimed to test whether cataloging public T cell receptors could reveal signatures of past pathogen exposure. The study used immunosequencing to profile the T cell repertoires of 666 subjects and linked those repertoires to cytomegalovirus serostatus. Along with the approximately 600-subject first cohort, a separate validation cohort of more than 90 different subjects was used. To predict cytomegalovirus infection status, the study combined high-throughput TCR immunosequencing, statistical association of individual TCRs with disease status, and machine learning. A later analysis re-analyzed previously published TCR beta repertoires from several hundred donors and added high-resolution HLA genotyping to study TCR occurrence patterns. Rather than using new phenotypic data, the later analysis identified candidate immune exposures from TCR beta sequences and from how often those sequences occurred across donors. To decide whether each TCR beta V gene segment behaved as functional or pseudogenic, an earlier analysis of fewer than 750 of the donors relied on high-throughput TCR beta sequencing. Donor age, sex, ethnicity and CMV serostatus were collected together with the repertoire data. A later genetic analysis took genome-wide SNP genotypes for about 55% of the 666 donors and used that subset as a discovery cohort. All discovery cohort repertoires had been generated using a single sequencing platform. HLA typing included class I and class II loci at four-digit resolution. Typing coverage varied by locus: about 620-630 donors for A, B, C, DRB1 and DQB1; roughly 500 for DQA1; 606 for DPA1; around 490 for DPB1. Five DR-DQ haplotypes were handled as single units for association and clustering because linkage in the cohort was strong. On average, roughly 250,000 unique TCR beta nucleotide sequences were sequenced per donor among a few hundred genotyped donors of the cohort, with roughly 20% of those sequences being non-productive.

Libraries were constructed by the immunoSEQ multiplex PCR assay. A mixture of 60 forward primers for TCR Vbeta segments and 13 reverse primers for TCR Jbeta segments was used in the multiplex PCR. Amplification of the CDR3 region of rearranged TCR beta genes was performed with a multiplex PCR assay on genomic DNA. On the Illumina HiSeq System, the amplified TCR beta libraries were sequenced as 87-base-pair reads. The authors' analysis ran thus. A later analysis tallied approximately 87 million unique TCR beta chains across the 666 repertoires, and approximately 11 million of those chains were shared by two or more donors. Raw reads were error-corrected and collapsed into unique sequences by a nearest-neighbor algorithm in which closely related sequences were merged to remove PCR and sequencing errors. To assign V, D and J gene segments, CDR3 sequences were aligned to IMGT reference sequences. For a sequence to be retained, at least a six-nucleotide match to both a V gene segment and a J gene segment was required. Rearrangements were called productive when the CDR3 lacked stop codons and stayed in frame with V and J; all others were non-productive. CDR3 was defined according to IMGT convention as the region running from the second conserved V-encoded cysteine to the conserved J-encoded phenylalanine. In an earlier analysis of more than 550 of the donors, sequences lacking an unambiguous match to a single V gene segment were excluded. An earlier analysis of several hundred of the donors called V segments functional above 56.7% productive rearrangements and segregating when the between-donor standard deviation exceeded 5%. To diagnose cytomegalovirus status from the catalog of TCR beta chain sequences, a statistical classification framework was built. In a later analysis, TCR nucleotide sequences were compared against IMGT/GENE-DB human TR gene sequences so that V and J genes could be assigned. In a later analysis, CDR3 sequences and most-parsimonious VDJ recombination scenarios were assigned using the TCRdist pipeline. In a later analysis, each TCR beta chain was defined by its CDR3 amino acid sequence together with its V-gene family, and reads lacking a unique V-gene family were excluded. A later analysis removed 592 highly shared, low-generation-probability nucleotide sequences to deal with suspected cross-contamination and a sequencing artifact. In a later analysis, a clonal expansion index for each public chain was calculated from normalized within-repertoire ranks of inferred template counts. A later analysis computed generation probabilities with a VDJ recombination model fitted to out-of-frame rearrangements, and checked the results against IGoR. A later analysis scored TCR-TCR, TCR-HLA and TCR-CMV co-occurrence with hypergeometric tests, applying a repertoire-size bias correction to TCR pairs. A later analysis estimated false discovery rates by permuting HLA or CMV assignments 20 times. In a later analysis, co-occurring TCRs were grouped using DBSCAN, and TCRdist sequence similarity was added for clustering within HLA-allele-positive subsets. Repertoires with fewer than 30,000 or more than 120,000 public chains, plus five repertoires with anomalous nucleotide sharing, were excluded from co-occurrence clustering. Imported from immuneACCESS, the table was reduced by TCRdb to in-frame sequences with V and J called. These copies leave out some clones; in studies compared against another copy, an unresolved V gene accounts for under half, and the cause of the remainder is not known. V, J and clone size derive from that table, while D and trimming were established from the DNA sequence. This sample lists over 60,000 clones; 75% were detected once. The ten largest clones capture around an eighth of the sample.

On this clone: The target of this receptor is not known. The sample holds no much larger clone one base away, and base qualities are not on file.

The cohort comprised more than 550 healthy bone marrow donors. At the time of sampling, every cohort member was nominally healthy, though immune exposures that went unrecorded were likely present. The donor was CMV seronegative and belonged to the group of 350 or so seronegative cohort members. Every donor gave a peripheral blood sample, and the peripheral blood mononuclear cells from that sample were used for TCR beta sequencing. Genomic DNA extraction from the blood cell samples was performed with the Qiagen DNeasy Blood Extraction Kit. On the study overall, not on this receptor specifically: In a later analysis, several top co-occurrence clusters were reported to appear linked to parvovirus B19, influenza, CMV and Epstein-Barr virus. When HLA alleles, especially DR and DQ, strongly co-occurred, attributing TCR associations to individual alleles was difficult. The earlier analysis of approximately 540 of the donors excluded some 15 rarely observed V segments, including chromosome 9 orphons, because counts were too low. In a later analysis, the rate of TCR association differed among HLA loci, with DRB1 alleles having the most associated TCRs and HLA-C alleles having the fewest. The classifier was reported to diagnose cytomegalovirus status with high specificity and sensitivity in both the original and validation cohorts. Immune exposure information for the cohort was limited to CMV serostatus. In vitro tests confirmed that a few of the cytomegalovirus-associated TCR beta chains recognize cytomegalovirus antigens. A further reported finding was that TCR beta sequences accurately predicted the HLA-A and HLA-B alleles for most subjects in the first cohort. According to a later analysis, most CMV-associated TCR beta chains appeared to be HLA-restricted, and the HLA associations seemed to be driven largely by CMV exposure. The cohort was sequenced for TCR beta chains only, and without alpha or paired-chain data the features that could be detected were limited. The authors suggested that the approach could potentially be generalized to other disease states and immunological phenotypes. In the study, 164 TCR beta chains were listed as associated with cytomegalovirus. In a later genetic analysis, a missense DCLRE1C variant was associated with V-gene and J-gene trimming of TCR beta chains, and the association was replicated in an independent cohort. Compared with equally common non-associated chains, HLA-associated TCR beta chains in a later analysis were more clonally expanded and had lower generation probabilities. Correlated functional status among segregating V segments might reflect linkage disequilibrium, but an unknown experimental factor could not be ruled out. HLA typing was unavailable for some donors at each locus, so association tests used only the typed subset. According to a later genetic analysis, donors in an Asian-associated ancestry cluster had fewer N-insertions in productive TCRs than the roughly 660-donor mean. While some public TCRs were present in many individuals, most TCR sequences turned up only very rarely across donors. A later analysis associated about 17,000 TCR beta sequences with specific HLA alleles at a false discovery rate of 0.05. The presence/absence analyses assumed that sequencing depth was roughly uniform across donors, and that assumption may not be true. In an earlier analysis of under 600 of the donors, most TCR beta V segments were observed in productive rearrangements about 87% or about 30% of the time, broadly matching IMGT annotations. A group of highly shared sequence variants was considered likely to be a technical artifact of the sequencing pipeline.

The source of this sequence is a man in his sixties or seventies in good health and CMV-seronegative. What was sequenced was PBMCs.

The CDR3 region: CASSLMRTGAQETQYF. The nucleotides are TGTGCCAGCAGCCTAATGAGGACAGGAGCCCAAGAGACCCAGTACTTC. The sequence joins TRBV7-2 to TRBJ2-5, and TRBD1 aligns with 7 junction nucleotides. Reading the germline V gene gives CDR1 SGHTA and CDR2 FQGNSA. The CDR3 starts with the cysteine, ends with the phenylalanine, and has 16 residues. Of all the DNA, just the CDR3 is kept, 48 bases in frame from base 1. V is trimmed back by 5 bases and J by 1 base, and the junction contains 10 bases that no gene match accounts for.